This TCR beta chain was documented in a study of CD8+CD57+ T cells in acquired aplastic anemia. Overall study: The study obtained an average of about 3.4 ug of DNA from sorted CD4+ and CD8+ cells. Study-wide results and caveats: Found in both controls and patients were around 30 CD8+ CDR3 sequences. Patients and healthy controls showed no significant CD8+ Simpson's diversity difference.

According to the study, genomic DNA was the template for TCR beta VDJ and CDR3 profiling. Each CDR3 protein is one row after TCRdb ran MiXCR on the reads. The table has a few hundred thousand distinct CDR3 sequences, 55% to 60% seen once. Ten or more counts support this clonotype. Antigen specificity is unknown. The sequenced material came from sorted CD4+, CD8+, or CD8+CD57+ T cells (not recorded which) from PBMCs. The TCR was taken from a human donor with severe aplastic anemia or a healthy control (not recorded which).

The CDR3 coding sequence is TGCAGTGCTAGACCTGGGACCTATGGCTACACCTTC. Translation: CSARPGTYGYTF. The chain is built from TRBV20-1 and TRBJ1-2, with D tentatively TRBD1 (5 bases). Germline lookup yields CDR1 DFQATT and CDR2 SNEGSKA (reference sequence). This CDR3 comprises 12 residues. Trimming stripped 2 bases from V and 4 bases from J, with 8 bases between.